These T cell receptor beta chains were read from a single sample in a study of T cell changes during pregnancy in multiple sclerosis. Here immunoSEQ multiplex PCR was the method, and the copy in TCRdb shows in-frame clones only, minus some. The sample lists 39,000 or so clones, about 91% occurring once. The sample consisted of CD8+ T cells from peripheral blood mononuclear cells, taken after pregnancy. The receptors were sampled from a female donor with multiple sclerosis, enrolled in a pregnancy study. CDR3s include the opening cysteine and the closing phenylalanine or tryptophan. D genes are given only for firm matches. The listing skips clone size in some rows; elsewhere it reads once, few, many or a size class.

j_call | clone_size | v_call | d_call | cdr3_aa | cdr3_nt
TRBJ2-7 | - | TRBV2 | TRBD2 | CASRESSGLLYEQYF | TGTGCCAGCAGAGAGTCTAGCGGGTTGCTCTACGAGCAGTACTTC
TRBJ2-5 | - | TRBV2 | TRBD1 | CASRGMTGKETQYF | TGTGCCAGCAGGGGGATGACAGGGAAAGAGACCCAGTACTTC
TRBJ2-7 | - | TRBV27 | - | CASSSGWEQYF | TGTGCCAGCAGTTCAGGGTGGGAGCAGTACTTC
TRBJ1-6 | - | TRBV4-1 | - | CASSQGGNSPLHF | TGCGCCAGCAGCCAGGGAGGTAATTCACCCCTCCACTTT
TRBJ2-3 | - | TRBV7-3 | - | CASSPLYGTDTQYF | TGTGCCAGCAGCCCCCTGTATGGCACAGATACGCAGTATTTT
TRBJ2-5 | - | TRBV30 | - | CALSGSRRTQYF | TGTGCCTTATCCGGGTCCCGACGGACCCAGTACTTC
TRBJ2-7 | - | TRBV2 | - | CASTFAAEQYF | TGTGCCAGCACTTTTGCGGCCGAGCAGTACTTC
TRBJ1-5 | - | TRBV7-2 | TRBD1 | CASSSRQGRHQPQHF | TGTGCCAGCAGCTCAAGACAGGGCCGACATCAGCCCCAGCATTTT
TRBJ1-4 | - | TRBV6-5 | TRBD1 | CASSYYAGQGADELFF | TGTGCCAGCAGTTATTACGCGGGACAGGGGGCTGATGAACTGTTTTTT
TRBJ2-7 | - | TRBV2 | TRBD2 | CASSEPGGMSYEQYF | TGTGCCAGCAGTGAACCGGGGGGGATGTCCTACGAGCAGTACTTC
TRBJ2-3 | - | TRBV6-5 | - | CASSLLEGSTDTQYF | TGTGCCAGCAGCCTTCTGGAGGGAAGCACAGATACGCAGTATTTT
TRBJ2-1 | - | TRBV9 | - | CASSPEGKDSYNEQFF | TGTGCCAGCAGCCCCGAGGGAAAGGACTCCTACAATGAGCAGTTCTTC
TRBJ1-1 | - | TRBV5-1 | TRBD1 | CASNDPGQGLNEAFF | TGCGCCAGCAATGATCCGGGACAGGGCTTGAATGAAGCTTTCTTT
TRBJ1-2 | - | TRBV6-5 | - | CASSFGGVTYGYTF | TGTGCCAGCAGTTTTGGGGGCGTAACATATGGCTACACCTTC
TRBJ2-5 | - | TRBV13 | TRBD2 | CASSLGGGGLETQYF | TGTGCCAGCAGCTTAGGGGGCGGGGGGCTGGAGACCCAGTACTTC
TRBJ2-3 | - | TRBV7-2 | TRBD1 | CASSAQTGGNPDTQYF | TGTGCCAGCAGCGCCCAGACAGGGGGCAACCCAGATACGCAGTATTTT
TRBJ1-4 | - | TRBV6-1 | - | CASSQFPVLQEELFF | TGTGCCAGCAGCCAATTTCCAGTCTTACAAGAGGAACTGTTTTTT
TRBJ2-1 | few | TRBV7-9 | TRBD2 | CASSLVAGVGNEQFF | TGTGCCAGCAGCTTAGTTGCGGGAGTGGGAAATGAGCAGTTCTTC
TRBJ1-4 | - | TRBV6-5 | TRBD1 | CASSYSTGMVEKLFF | TGTGCCAGCAGTTACTCGACAGGGATGGTTGAAAAACTGTTTTTT
TRBJ1-1 | - | TRBV7-9 | TRBD1 | CASSLRGTVNTEAFF | TGTGCCAGCAGCTTAAGAGGGACAGTCAACACTGAAGCTTTCTTT
TRBJ2-7 | - | TRBV7-9 | TRBD2 | CASSLVAGTSGRDYEQYF | TGTGCCAGCAGCTTAGTTGCCGGCACTAGCGGGAGGGACTACGAGCAGTACTTC
TRBJ1-2 | - | TRBV10-3 | - | CAAHNARVDSPNYGYTF | TGTGCCGCCCATAACGCAAGGGTAGACAGTCCCAACTATGGCTACACCTTC
TRBJ2-1 | - | TRBV11-2 | - | CASSPSGVGEQFF | TGTGCCAGCAGCCCCTCCGGGGTGGGTGAGCAGTTCTTC
TRBJ1-2 | - | TRBV13 | - | CASSPDQTGVMNLGYTF | TGTGCCAGCAGCCCTGATCAGACAGGAGTTATGAATCTCGGCTACACCTTC
TRBJ2-6 | - | TRBV7-9 | - | CASSFSGSGANVLTF | TGTGCCAGCAGCTTCTCAGGCTCTGGGGCCAACGTCCTGACTTTC
TRBJ2-1 | - | TRBV6-6 | - | CASSFRDTYYEQFF | TGTGCCAGCAGTTTCCGGGACACCTACTACGAGCAGTTCTTC
TRBJ2-7 | - | TRBV19 | - | CASSPTSTAAYEQYF | TGTGCCAGTAGCCCTACCTCGACAGCCGCGTACGAGCAGTACTTC
TRBJ2-5 | - | TRBV28 | TRBD2 | CASSFLREAMETQYF | TGTGCCAGCAGTTTTTTGCGGGAGGCAATGGAGACCCAGTACTTC
TRBJ2-7 | - | TRBV6-1 | TRBD1 | CASTWTGGSYEQYF | TGTGCCAGCACGTGGACAGGGGGGTCCTACGAGCAGTACTTC